One and the same sample provided the 5 T cell receptor beta chains below, sequenced in a study of beta chain features in type 1 diabetes. All of the isolated RNA was reverse transcribed, so expressed TCRB transcripts were sequenced. Assay: immunoSEQ multiplex PCR; the TCRdb copy retains only in-frame clones and omits some. The table shows 300,000 to 400,000 clones, with roughly 12% occurring only once. The material sequenced was naive CD4+ T cells from blood. These receptors originate from a young man in good health.

CDR3 region: CASSQDARARETQYF. CDR3 coding DNA: TGCGCCAGCAGCCAAGATGCGCGAGCACGAGAGACCCAGTACTTC. The chain has TRBV4-1 and TRBJ2-5, with unresolved D. Deletions cut 0 bases from V and 4 bases from J, with 12 bases between. CDR1 MGHRA and CDR2 YSYEKL come from the germline V gene. This CDR3 comprises 15 residues.

This clone was seen a handful of times. The chain combines TRBV7-8 with TRBJ1-6; D gene ambiguous. V was pared by 3 bases and J by 8 bases, with 17 bases between. Germline assignment: CDR1 SGHVS and CDR2 FQNEAQ. This CDR3 has 16 amino acids. The CDR3 nucleotides read TGTGCCAGCAGCTTCTCCAGACTGCTTGCACATTCACCCCTCCACTTT. Amino acids: CASSFSRLLAHSPLHF.

This clone was counted between two and nine times. The rearrangement uses TRBV6-5 and TRBJ1-1; 7 nucleotides agree with TRBD1. This CDR3 is built from 11 residues. J gave up 10 bases and V 6 bases, and 5 bases lay outside the gene matches. From germline, CDR1 is MNHEY and CDR2 SVGAGI. CDR3 in DNA: TGTGCCAGCAGGAGACAGGGCCGAGCTTTCTTT. It is translated as CASRRQGRAFF.

The table lists this clone with a few counts. The V gene is TRBV30, the J gene TRBJ2-7, with D possibly being TRBD1 (5 bases). Trimming shortened V by 0 bases and J by 1 base, and 10 bases separated the two germline ends. The germline V gene has CDR1 GTSNPN and CDR2 SVGIG (reference sequence). The CDR3 loop spans 14 amino acids. The CDR3 nucleotides read TGTGCCTGGAGTGTAACTGCAGGGTCCTACGAGCAGTACTTC. Translated, it gives CAWSVTAGSYEQYF.

The rearrangement uses TRBV18 and TRBJ2-3, with a tentative D call TRBD2 (5 bases). The germline V gene has CDR1 KGHSH and CDR2 LQKENI. The CDR3 runs to 15 residues. Deletions cut 1 base from V and 5 bases from J, with 13 bases between. Here the CDR3 reads CASSPQSFRGDTQYF. The CDR3 nucleotides read TGTGCCAGCTCACCACAGTCCTTTCGGGGAGATACGCAGTATTTT.